The 16 T cell receptor beta chains below all came from one sample that was sequenced in a study of blood T cell repertoires in COVID-19. Only in-frame clones appear in the TCRdb table, and some are missing; sequencing was by immunoSEQ multiplex PCR. The sample lists 250,000 to 300,000 clones; approximately 83% were seen once. Sequences were obtained from PBMCs or T cells enriched from blood (not recorded which). All receptors derive from a woman aged 45 to 65 who had recovered from COVID-19.

The chain couples TRBV12-3 or TRBV12-4 to TRBJ1-1; D remains unclear. Deletions cut 7 bases from V and 2 bases from J, with 8 bases between. The CDR3 covers 12 residues. CDR3 nucleotide sequence: TGTGCCAGCACCGGGTTAAACACTGAAGCTTTCTTT. This codes for CASTGLNTEAFF.

The chain carries TRBV5-1 and TRBJ1-1, with 8 positions matching TRBD1. CDR1 and CDR2 (germline): SGHRS, YFSETQ. The V gene end was trimmed by 1 base and the J gene end by 1 base; junction bases not matched to a gene: 6. The CDR3 is 16 residues long. The CDR3 region has the DNA TGCGCCAGCAGCTTGTACTCGGACAGGGAGAACACTGAAGCTTTCTTT. Translation gives CASSLYSDRENTEAFF.

The rearrangement joins TRBV19 to TRBJ2-7; 7 nucleotides align to TRBD1. With 4 bases clipped from V and 7 bases from J, the junction kept 7 bases outside the gene matches. Germline CDR1 LNHDA, CDR2 SQIVND (reference sequence). CDR3 length: 13 amino acids. The CDR3 DNA sequence: TGTGCCAGTAGTACCGACAGGGAAGGTGAGCAGTACTTC. Amino acid sequence: CASSTDREGEQYF.

Points on this clone: With a much larger clone just one base away, this may be a read error. The chain has TRBV5-4 and TRBJ1-1; 7 positions agree with TRBD1. Germline assignment: CDR1 SGHNT and CDR2 YYREEE (reference sequence). J gave up 7 bases and V 4 bases, and 4 bases lay outside the gene matches. The CDR3 is 12 amino acids. CDR3 sequence (DNA): TGTGCCAGCAGCCCGGGACAGCGTGAAGCTTTCTTT. Translated, it gives CASSPGQREAFF.

This clone was seen just once. The J gene is TRBJ2-5, the V gene TRBV3-1 (or the pseudogene TRBV3-2); D is possibly TRBD1 (6 bases). The CDR3 loop spans 13 amino acids. V lost 8 bases and J lost 1, with 11 bases in between. CDR1 and CDR2 from the germline V gene are LGHDT and YNNKEL (reference sequence). The CDR3 bases are TGTGCCAGCCGACCGACAGGCCAAGAGACCCAGTACTTC. This gives the protein CASRPTGQETQYF.

As regards this clone: The DNA is omitted, as the CDR3 cannot be located on it reliably, and the CDR3 follows TCRdb's listing. The V call is TRBV28, the J call TRBJ2-7; the D call TRBD1 from the table was never checked on the DNA. Per the germline V gene, CDR1 is MDHEN and CDR2 is SYDVKM. The CDR3 has 14 residues if both end residues are counted. The CDR3 protein is CASILDRGYREQYF.

The chain joins TRBV20-1 to TRBJ1-2, with 7 bases that match TRBD1. Germline assignment: CDR1 DFQATT and CDR2 SNEGSKA (reference sequence). The V gene end was trimmed by 3 bases and the J gene end by 10 bases; junction bases not matched to a gene: 14. The length of the CDR3 is 14 residues. Here the CDR3 reads CSASWQGGPGDYTF. The CDR3, as DNA: TGCAGTGCTAGTTGGCAGGGGGGCCCCGGTGACTACACCTTC.

This clone was found a few times. V gene TRBV5-1 combines with J gene TRBJ2-2; 8 nucleotides match TRBD1. J gave up 2 bases and V 4 bases, and 4 bases lay outside the gene matches. The germline CDR1 and CDR2 sequences are SGHRS and YFSETQ. This CDR3 has 15 residues. The CDR3 spells CASSTDRVNTGELFF. The CDR3 bases are TGCGCCAGCAGCACGGACAGGGTTAACACCGGGGAGCTGTTTTTT.

The chain uses TRBV28 and TRBJ1-5; D uncertain. Deletions cut 3 bases from V and 0 bases from J, with 15 bases between. The germline gives CDR1 MDHEN, CDR2 SYDVKM. The CDR3 has 17 residues. The CDR3 region is CASSFPSGGSSNQPQHF. CDR3 nucleotide sequence: TGTGCCAGCAGTTTCCCCTCAGGAGGGAGTAGCAATCAGCCCCAGCATTTT.

This chain joins TRBV28 and TRBJ2-2, with TRBD2 matching 7 bases. Germline assignment: CDR1 MDHEN and CDR2 SYDVKM. J gave up 1 base and V 8 bases, and 4 bases lay outside the gene matches. The CDR3 is made up of 14 amino acids. The CDR3 spells CASWGTMNTGELFF. CDR3 sequence (DNA): TGTGCCAGCTGGGGGACTATGAACACCGGGGAGCTGTTTTTT.

V is TRBV4-2 and J is TRBJ1-5; no definite D call. Germline CDR1 LGHNA, CDR2 YNFKEQ. V lost 0 bases and J 0 bases, leaving 9 bases between the germline ends. This CDR3 contains 16 residues. The CDR3 loop reads CASSQDEGRSNQPQHF. The CDR3 nucleotides read TGTGCCAGCAGCCAAGATGAGGGCCGTAGCAATCAGCCCCAGCATTTT.

This clone was found once. This chain links TRBV27 with TRBJ1-1; TRBD1 matches at 7 bases. Germline loops: CDR1 MNHEY, CDR2 SMNVEV (reference sequence). V lost 2 bases, J lost 0 bases, and 0 bases stayed unmatched. The CDR3 covers 14 residues. This CDR3 reads CASSLTGVNTEAFF. For the CDR3, the DNA is TGTGCCAGCAGTTTAACAGGGGTGAACACTGAAGCTTTCTTT.

This clone was seen a handful of times. The chain couples TRBV28 to TRBJ2-5; 10 positions agree with TRBD2. The CDR3 consists of 13 residues. Germline V gene lookup returns CDR1 MDHEN and CDR2 SYDVKM. J was trimmed by 3 bases and V by 7 bases; bases with no gene match: 2. CDR3 sequence reads: CASTLAGEETQYF. CDR3 sequence (DNA): TGTGCCAGCACCCTAGCGGGGGAAGAGACCCAGTACTTC.

J is TRBJ1-2 and V is TRBV25-1, with 9 nucleotides matching TRBD1. Germline CDR1 and CDR2: MGHDK and SYGVNS. V lost 6 bases, J lost 8 bases, and 4 bases stayed unmatched. CDR3 length: 12 amino acids. The CDR3 sequence is CASRGQGRGYTF. CDR3 nucleotides: TGTGCCAGCAGGGGACAGGGTCGCGGCTACACCTTC.

This clone was counted between two and nine times. The rearrangement uses TRBV6-5 and TRBJ2-7, with a possible D match to TRBD1 (5 bases). This CDR3 comprises 14 residues. The germline CDR1 and CDR2 sequences are MNHEY and SVGAGI. The V gene lost 6 bases and the J gene lost 3 bases, with 15 bases spanning the gap. CDR3 sequence: CASSRVGQLYEQYF. CDR3 nucleotide sequence: TGTGCCAGCAGCAGGGTCGGACAACTCTACGAGCAGTACTTC.

This clone was observed a single time. This chain joins TRBV18 and TRBJ2-1; D is perhaps TRBD1 (6 bases). Trimming took 5 bases from V and 5 from J, leaving 16 bases between them. The CDR3 is made up of 15 amino acids. Germline-derived CDR1 and CDR2 are KGHSH and LQKENI. Written as DNA, the CDR3 is TGTGCCAGCTCATCGGACAGAGCCCTAAACAATGAGCAGTTCTTC. Amino acids: CASSSDRALNNEQFF.